This T cell receptor (beta chain) was captured by sequencing in a study of molecular identifiers for immune sequencing clone quantification. Background on the study: Across replicate runs, RNA obtained from approximately 20,000 or 100,000 naive CD8 cells was divided into five, with four undergoing sequencing.

In germline, CDR1 is SGHAT, CDR2 FQNNGV. V dropped 5 bases and J dropped 2 bases, with 10 bases sitting between them. The CDR3 loop spans 14 amino acids. Libraries used about 18,000 to 1,100,000 sorted naive CD8 T cells and 10%, 30% or 50% RNA input. Naive CD8 T cells were sorted as CD8+CD4-CCR7+CD45RA+. Both previously described methods and listed TCR primers were employed to make bulk TCR libraries. TCRdb re-derived calls from the PCR reads in MiXCR, one entry per CDR3 protein. Of under 600,000 distinct CDR3 sequences in the sample, about 20% are singletons; the top ten hold around 0.84%. The sample comprised naive CD8+ T cells from blood, with Jurkat cell RNA spiked in. Noted subset: FACS-sorted CD8+CD4-CCR7+CD45RA+ naive T cells. The genes are TRBV11-2 and TRBJ1-3, with a possible D match to TRBD1 (6 bases). The origin of this receptor is a human donor in good health. Some libraries in this study had Jurkat cell RNA spiked in. CDR3 amino acids: CASSLTGTGNTIYF. Here the CDR3 DNA reads TGTGCCAGCAGCCTAACAGGGACTGGAAACACCATATATTTT.